This passage covers 3 T cell receptor beta chains from one sample sequenced in a study of blood T cell repertoires in COVID-19. Some clones are missing from TCRdb's copy, which holds only in-frame ones; the method was immunoSEQ multiplex PCR. The profile covers 70,000 or so clones, with 88% appearing a single time and around 1.5% taken by the ten largest. The source material was peripheral blood. Receptors originate from a human donor in a cohort sampled during active COVID-19.

This clone occurred a few times. The chain recombines TRBV19 with TRBJ2-1; 7 bases map to TRBD1. From germline, CDR1 is LNHDA and CDR2 SQIVND (reference sequence). This CDR3 is 14 amino acids long. V lost 5 bases and J lost 5; bases outside the gene matches: 6. The CDR3, as DNA: TGTGCCAGTAGTGGCACAGGGGACCACAATGAGCAGTTCTTC. Amino acid sequence: CASSGTGDHNEQFF.

The gene calls are TRBV6-4 and TRBJ2-7; 10 bases are a match to TRBD2. This CDR3 spans 16 amino acids. In germline, CDR1 is MRHNA, CDR2 SNTAGT. The junction had 10 bases not matched to a gene; V was cut back by 5 bases and J by 3 bases. In DNA, the CDR3 is TGTGCCAGCAGTCAGAGCCTAGCGGGAGAAAGCTACGAGCAGTACGTC. Translating it yields CASSQSLAGESYEQYV.

This clone is a singleton in its sample. V usage is TRBV6-1 and J usage is TRBJ2-7; 7 positions match TRBD2. In germline, CDR1 is MNHNS, CDR2 SASEGT. CDR3 size: 16 residues. The junction had 11 bases not matched to a gene; V was cut back by 3 bases and J by 3 bases. In nucleotides, the CDR3 is TGTGCCAGCAGTGAGACGGGGTTAGCGGGTGACTACGAGCAGTACTTC. It translates to CASSETGLAGDYEQYF.